These 9 T cell receptor beta chains were all obtained from the same sample, sequenced in a study of PD-1 blockade in classical Hodgkin lymphoma (dated by TCRdb to the early 2020s). The intended sense of this specimen's time point label: cycle 4 day 1 (C4D1), after about 6 weeks of nivolumab. Every trial patient had relapsed after autologous stem cell transplantation, and cohorts A, B and C differed in prior brentuximab vedotin exposure. The library was obtained by the immunoSEQ multiplex PCR assay. TCRdb limited this immuneACCESS table to in-frame rearrangements with V and J called. A share of clones is missing; checked studies link under half to unresolved V genes, and the rest is unexplained. The table for this sample lists tens of thousands of clones; about 90% of them were counted only once. Approximately 15% of the sample rests with the top ten. The specimen was peripheral blood mononuclear cells (PBMCs), collected before the fourth cycle of nivolumab. The origin of the receptors is a human donor with classical Hodgkin lymphoma.

This chain uses TRBV11-3 with TRBJ2-5, with D unclear. Germline lookup yields CDR1 SGHNT and CDR2 YENEEA. The CDR3 covers 16 residues. V was clipped by 5 bases and J by 0 bases, with 16 bases between them. CDR3 nucleotides: TGTGCCAGCAGCCGGTCTTTGGAGACAAACCAAGAGACCCAGTACTTC. Residues: CASSRSLETNQETQYF.

V gene TRBV5-4 combines with J gene TRBJ2-6; 7 nucleotides align to TRBD1. Germline V lookup: CDR1 SGHNT, CDR2 YYREEE (reference sequence). V dropped 8 bases and J dropped 4; count of bases not matched to a gene: 9. The CDR3 is made up of 15 amino acids. The CDR3 DNA reads as TGTGCCAGTTTACTTGACAGGGCCGGGGCCAACGTCCTGACTTTC. This codes for CASLLDRAGANVLTF.

The chain carries TRBV5-1 and TRBJ2-7; TRBD1 agrees at 7 bases. The CDR3 extends over 17 amino acids. The germline V gene encodes CDR1 SGHRS and CDR2 YFSETQ. V was clipped by 0 bases and J by 7 bases; unmatched bases: 16. Here the CDR3 reads CASSLEPTGASGGEQYF. The CDR3 DNA reads TGCGCCAGCAGCTTGGAGCCCACAGGGGCTTCAGGGGGAGAGCAGTACTTC. Full variable domain (outside the CDR3, taken from reference TRBV5-1 and TRBJ2-7): KAGVTQTPRYLIKTRGQQVTLSCSPISGHRSVSWYQQTPGQGLQFLFEYFSETQRNKGNFPGRFSGRQFSNSRSEMNVSTLELGDSALYLCASSLEPTGASGGEQYFGPGTRLTVT.

This rearrangement joins TRBV9 to TRBJ2-3; 9 bases are shared with TRBD1. Germline trimming cut 3 bases from V and 3 bases from J; bases unmatched to any gene: 5. This CDR3 is built from 15 residues. Germline assignment: CDR1 SGDLS and CDR2 YYNGEE. In DNA, the CDR3 is TGTGCCAGCAGCGGCGGGACAGGGTTGACAGATACGCAGTATTTT. Translating gives CASSGGTGLTDTQYF.

This clone is a singleton in its sample. The V gene is TRBV15, the J gene TRBJ2-3; 10 nucleotides align to TRBD1. Per the germline V gene, CDR1 is LNHNV and CDR2 is YYDKDF (reference sequence). J gave up 4 bases and V 6 bases, and 7 bases lay outside the gene matches. This CDR3 region has 15 residues. The CDR3 bases are TGTGCCACCAGACCCGACAGGGGGCAGGCAGATACGCAGTATTTT. Amino acid sequence: CATRPDRGQADTQYF.

The chain employs TRBV11-2 and TRBJ2-2; 9 bases line up with TRBD2. Germline loops: CDR1 SGHAT, CDR2 FQNNGV. The CDR3 has 16 residues. V trimming: 2 bases; J trimming: 5 bases; junction bases outside the gene matches: 6. This chain's CDR3 is CASSLIPLAGTGELFF. The CDR3 DNA reads TGTGCCAGCAGCTTAATCCCCCTAGCGGGAACCGGGGAGCTGTTTTTT.

The chain recombines TRBV10-2 with TRBJ2-1; 8 bases line up with TRBD2. With V trimmed by 6 bases and J by 9 bases, 13 bases remained unmatched. CDR1 is WSHSY and CDR2 is SAAADI in the germline V gene. CDR3 length: 15 residues. CDR3 DNA sequence: TGCGCCAGCAGCGACGGGACTAGGGCCGCTGGTGAGCAGTTCTTC. This encodes CASSDGTRAAGEQFF.

In its sample, this clone was seen once. This chain connects TRBV15 to TRBJ1-1; 8 bases agree with TRBD1. The V and J ends lost 5 bases and 5 bases, in that order; junction bases with no gene match: 7. The length of the CDR3 is 14 residues. Germline CDR1 and CDR2: LNHNV and YYDKDF (reference sequence). The CDR3 DNA is TGTGCCACCAGCTCCAGGGGGCGGGGGACTGAAGCTTTCTTT. Amino acids: CATSSRGRGTEAFF.

In DNA, the CDR3 is TGTGCCAGCAAGAAGGCCGGTGTCTATGGCTACACCTTC. It translates to CASKKAGVYGYTF. The chain carries TRBV27 and TRBJ1-2; D is unclear. Trimming left V 7 bases short and J 4 bases short, with 13 bases between. This CDR3 has 13 amino acids. CDR1 is MNHEY, CDR2 SMNVEV, per germline (reference sequence).